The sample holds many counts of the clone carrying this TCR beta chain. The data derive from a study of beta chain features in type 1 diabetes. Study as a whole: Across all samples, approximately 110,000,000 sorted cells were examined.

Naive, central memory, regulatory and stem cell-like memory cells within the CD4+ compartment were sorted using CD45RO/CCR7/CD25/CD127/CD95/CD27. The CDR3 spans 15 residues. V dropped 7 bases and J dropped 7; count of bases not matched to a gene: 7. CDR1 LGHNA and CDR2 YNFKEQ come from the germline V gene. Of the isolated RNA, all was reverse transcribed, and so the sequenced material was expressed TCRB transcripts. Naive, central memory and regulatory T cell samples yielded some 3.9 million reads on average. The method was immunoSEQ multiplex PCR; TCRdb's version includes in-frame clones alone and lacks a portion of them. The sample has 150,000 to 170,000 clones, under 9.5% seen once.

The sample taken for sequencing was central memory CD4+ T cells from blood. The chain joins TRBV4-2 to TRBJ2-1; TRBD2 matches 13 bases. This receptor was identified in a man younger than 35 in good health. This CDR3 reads CASTPGLAGLNEQFF. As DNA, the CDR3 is TGTGCCAGCACCCCGGGACTAGCGGGATTAAATGAGCAGTTCTTC.